This TCR beta chain was identified in a study of blood T cell repertoires in COVID-19. A single count supports this clone. Sequencing used immunoSEQ multiplex PCR; TCRdb keeps in-frame clones, though not all of them. Of about 74,000 clones in the sample, about 90% were seen once. Germline CDR1 MNHEY, CDR2 SVGAGI. The V gene lost 2 bases and the J gene lost 8 bases, with 12 bases spanning the gap. The CDR3 consists of 14 residues. The chain employs TRBV6-5 and TRBJ1-4; D is unclear. Sequenced: peripheral blood. The origin of this receptor is an elderly woman with active or convalescent COVID-19. The CDR3 DNA reads as TGTGCCAGCAGTTACGGTCCAGGAAGCGAAAAACTGTTTTTT. This gives the protein CASSYGPGSEKLFF.